One sample yielded the 20 T cell receptor beta chains listed below, sequenced in a study of blood T cell repertoires in COVID-19. TCRdb's copy holds only in-frame clones and misses some; the assay was immunoSEQ multiplex PCR. The sample records just over 650,000 clones, about nine tenths being singletons. Source material: peripheral blood. These receptors were collected from a woman aged 18-35 years with acute or convalescent COVID-19.

The chain employs TRBV6-1 and TRBJ2-3, with a possible D match to TRBD1 (5 bases). Germline CDR1 reads MNHNS; CDR2 reads SASEGT. This CDR3 is built from 15 residues. The V end was cut by 3 bases, the J end by 0 bases, with 10 bases between. The CDR3 region has the DNA TGTGCCAGCAGTGAGGTACAGGTTAGCACAGATACGCAGTATTTT. As protein: CASSEVQVSTDTQYF.

The chain uses TRBV6-4 and TRBJ1-1, with D tentatively TRBD1 (5 bases). This CDR3 has 14 amino acids. Germline-derived CDR1 and CDR2 are MRHNA and SNTAGT. V was trimmed by 6 bases and J by 6 bases, leaving 17 bases between them. CDR3 sequence reads: CASSHGGEGSEAFF. The DNA for the CDR3 is TGTGCCAGCAGCCACGGGGGGGAAGGGTCTGAAGCTTTCTTT.

In its sample, this clone was seen once. The J gene is TRBJ1-6, the V gene TRBV15; 7 bases fit TRBD1. CDR1 and CDR2 (germline): LNHNV, YYDKDF (reference sequence). The CDR3 has 15 amino acids. Trimming at V came to 5 bases and at J to 7 bases, leaving 8 bases not matched to a gene. DNA of the CDR3: TGTGCCACCAGCCCTACCAGGGGGGACAATTCACCCCTCCACTTT. It specifies CATSPTRGDNSPLHF.

The chain combines TRBV9 with TRBJ2-2; TRBD2 aligns across 10 bases. The CDR3 consists of 16 residues. Germline loops: CDR1 SGDLS, CDR2 YYNGEE. V lost 3 bases, J lost 5 bases, and 7 bases stayed unmatched. The chain's CDR3 is CASSATLAGITGELFF. CDR3 nucleotides: TGTGCCAGCAGCGCTACACTAGCGGGGATTACCGGGGAGCTGTTTTTT.

The CDR3 region has the DNA TGTGCCAGCTCACGAAAGCAGGGGGCCGCCCACACTGAAGCTTTCTTT. It encodes CASSRKQGAAHTEAFF. This chain links TRBV18 with TRBJ1-1, with 8 bases lining up with TRBD1. CDR1 is KGHSH and CDR2 is LQKENI in the germline V gene. With 4 bases clipped from V and 3 bases from J, the junction kept 10 bases outside the gene matches. CDR3 length: 16 residues.

The rearrangement joins TRBV18 to TRBJ2-2, with 9 bases lining up with TRBD1. The trim removed 1 base at V and 3 bases at J, leaving 6 bases unmatched. The CDR3 spans 17 residues. Germline V CDR1 and CDR2: KGHSH, LQKENI. In DNA, the CDR3 is TGTGCCAGCTCACCACTCCGGACAGGGGTGGACACCGGGGAGCTGTTTTTT. Its protein is CASSPLRTGVDTGELFF.

The chain links TRBV6-5 to TRBJ2-7, with D tentatively TRBD2 (6 bases). This CDR3 comprises 14 residues. The V and J ends lost 5 bases and 4 bases respectively, with 15 bases between them. Germline V CDR1 and CDR2: MNHEY, SVGAGI. The CDR3 region is CASSPGTRQYEQYF. For the CDR3, the DNA is TGTGCCAGCAGTCCAGGGACTCGACAGTACGAGCAGTACTTC.

The rearrangement joins TRBV29-1 to TRBJ2-1; 7 positions agree with TRBD1. The V segment lost 6 bases and the J segment 0 bases; nucleotides outside the gene matches: 23. The CDR3 covers 20 residues. The germline CDR1 and CDR2 sequences are SQVTM and ANQGSEA. CDR3 DNA: TGCAGCGTCCAAGGACGCCCATTCGACAGGGCTCTTAGCTCCTACAATGAGCAGTTCTTC. Its protein is CSVQGRPFDRALSSYNEQFF.

The CDR3 DNA is TGTGCCACCCTACGGGAAGCTAACGAGCAGTACTTC. Amino acids: CATLREANEQYF. V and J are TRBV2 and TRBJ2-7, with D perhaps TRBD2 (5 bases). V lost 10 bases and J 5 bases, leaving 15 bases between the germline ends. Germline V gives CDR1 SNHLY, CDR2 FYNNEI. CDR3 length: 12 residues.

This rearrangement joins TRBV7-6 to TRBJ2-5, with unresolved D. This CDR3 has 16 amino acids. V was cut by 3 bases and J by 4 bases, with 18 bases left in between. In germline, CDR1 is SGHVS, CDR2 FNYEAQ. The CDR3: CASSFLGSRPGETQYF. Written as DNA, the CDR3 is TGTGCCAGCAGCTTCCTAGGATCTCGACCCGGAGAGACCCAGTACTTC.

This CDR3 is CASSLSGGAEGYTF. The CDR3, as DNA: TGTGCCAGCAGTTTATCAGGGGGCGCGGAGGGCTACACCTTC. This chain uses TRBV28 with TRBJ1-2; 8 bases align to TRBD1. This CDR3 region has 14 residues. Germline assignment: CDR1 MDHEN and CDR2 SYDVKM. V dropped 1 base and J dropped 8; count of bases not matched to a gene: 6.

This clone was seen once. The genes are TRBV18 and TRBJ2-7; maybe TRBD1 (5 bases). Germline CDR1 reads KGHSH; CDR2 reads LQKENI. Trimming shortened V by 4 bases and J by 0 bases, and 16 bases separated the two germline ends. The CDR3 consists of 16 residues. In DNA, the CDR3 is TGTGCCAGCTCACTCTCCCAGAGGACACTCTCCTACGAGCAGTACTTC. Amino acid sequence: CASSLSQRTLSYEQYF.

The chain has TRBV19 and TRBJ2-2; 8 bases map to TRBD1. Germline values: CDR1 LNHDA, CDR2 SQIVND (reference sequence). V lost 10 bases and J lost 4; bases outside the gene matches: 8. This CDR3 contains 14 residues. The CDR3 DNA is TGTGCCAACCAGAGGGACAGGCGCACCGGGGAGCTGTTTTTT. Translated: CANQRDRRTGELFF.

This chain links TRBV10-2 with TRBJ2-7; D gene ambiguous. Germline CDR1 is WSHSY and CDR2 is SAAADI. V was pared by 0 bases and J by 3 bases, with 15 bases between. The CDR3 covers 16 residues. CDR3 in amino acids: CASSESTWRLGYEQYF. In nucleotides, the CDR3 is TGCGCCAGCAGTGAGTCGACCTGGCGGTTGGGCTACGAGCAGTACTTC.

This clone was detected a few times. Here the CDR3 DNA reads TGTGCCAGCAGCGCGGGACAGGGGACTGAAAAACTGTTTTTT. Its protein is CASSAGQGTEKLFF. This chain connects TRBV9 to TRBJ1-4; 10 bases are shared with TRBD1. This CDR3 is built from 14 residues. Germline V gene sequence: CDR1 SGDLS, CDR2 YYNGEE. Germline trimming cut 3 bases from V and 7 bases from J; bases unmatched to any gene: 3.

By sample fraction, this clone is medium-sized. The chain recombines TRBV14 with TRBJ1-6; possibly TRBD1 for D (5 bases). The V end lost 4 bases, the J end lost 4 bases, and 8 bases lay between the germline ends. Per the germline V gene, CDR1 is SGHDN and CDR2 is FVKESK. CDR3 length: 14 amino acids. CDR3 sequence: CASSPGLYNSPLHF. DNA of the CDR3: TGTGCCAGCAGCCCGGGACTGTATAATTCACCCCTCCACTTT. Together with reference TRBV14 and TRBJ1-6, the CDR3 gives the full variable domain: EAGVTQFPSHSVIEKGQTVTLRCDPISGHDNLYWYRRVMGKEIKFLLHFVKESKQDESGMPNNRFLAERTGGTYSTLKVQPAELEDSGVYFCASSPGLYNSPLHFGNGTRLTVT.

The chain recombines TRBV2 with TRBJ1-6; no clear D. Trimming shortened V by 8 bases and J by 7 bases, and 15 bases separated the two germline ends. Germline-derived CDR1 and CDR2 are SNHLY and FYNNEI. This CDR3 is 14 amino acids long. For the CDR3, the DNA is TGTGCCAGCGAGGGTGTGGGAAGCAATTCACCCCTCCACTTT. Translating gives CASEGVGSNSPLHF.

CDR3 protein: CASSQSRQEGPGYTF. In nucleotides, the CDR3 is TGCGCCAGCAGTCAATCTCGGCAGGAGGGCCCAGGGTACACCTTC. The chain couples TRBV23-1 to TRBJ1-2, with D possibly TRBD1 on 5 matching bases. TRBV23-1 is an open reading frame whose function is uncertain. V was shortened by 0 bases and J by 11 bases, with 19 bases between the two germline ends. There are 15 residues in the CDR3.

The chain joins TRBV7-9 to TRBJ2-1; D is undetermined. V was pared by 1 base and J by 6 bases, with 10 bases between. Germline V gives CDR1 SEHNR, CDR2 FQNEAQ (reference sequence). This CDR3 has 14 residues. The CDR3: CASSLDGQLNEQFF. CDR3 DNA sequence: TGTGCCAGCAGCTTAGATGGGCAGCTCAATGAGCAGTTCTTC.

The V gene is TRBV6-5, the J gene TRBJ2-2; no firm D call. CDR3 size: 11 residues. Germline lookup yields CDR1 MNHEY and CDR2 SVGAGI. With 7 bases removed from V and 7 bases from J, the gap between germline ends came to 7 bases. The CDR3 DNA is TGTGCCAGCACTCCCGGCGGGGAGCTGTTTTTT. Its translation is CASTPGGELFF.